Listed below are T cell receptor beta chains from one sample, sequenced in a study of cytomegalovirus exposure and HLA in healthy donors. Assay: immunoSEQ multiplex PCR; the TCRdb copy retains only in-frame clones and omits some. The sample lists roughly 200,000 clones; 80% to 85% were seen once. The sequencing sample was made of PBMCs. The source of these receptors is a boy aged 2 to 10 in good health and CMV-seronegative. Each CDR3 is given with its conserved first and last residue. The D gene is left open where the match is weak. Clone size is given for some rows only: seen once, a few or many times, or a class if the clone is expanded.

few	TRBV4-1	TRBD2	TRBJ2-1	CASARAGVVVKYNEQFF	TGCGCCAGCGCACGAGCGGGAGTCGTAGTAAAATACAATGAGCAGTTCTTC
-	TRBV29-1	-	TRBJ2-7	CSARSVESYEQYF	TGCAGCGCCCGTAGCGTGGAGTCCTACGAGCAGTACTTC
-	TRBV5-6	TRBD1	TRBJ2-3	CASSSGTGVKTQYF	TGTGCCAGCAGTTCCGGGACAGGGGTTAAGACGCAGTATTTT
-	TRBV5-6	-	TRBJ2-3	CASSLEPGLDTQYF	TGTGCCAGCAGCTTGGAACCGGGATTAGATACGCAGTATTTT
-	TRBV7-9	TRBD2	TRBJ2-3	CASSLGGGTSTDTQYF	TGTGCCAGCAGCTTGGGGGGGGGAACTAGCACAGATACGCAGTATTTT
-	TRBV6-5	-	TRBJ2-5	CASSYETGRRGETQYF	TGTGCCAGCAGTTACGAGACAGGGAGGAGGGGAGAGACCCAGTACTTC
-	TRBV14	TRBD1	TRBJ2-7	CASSQEDRAISYEQYF	TGTGCCAGCAGCCAAGAGGACAGGGCGATCTCCTACGAGCAGTACTTC
-	TRBV5-1	-	TRBJ2-3	CASSSEGLVTQYF	TGCGCCAGCAGCTCGGAGGGGTTGGTTACGCAGTATTTT
-	TRBV11-2	TRBD1	TRBJ2-7	CASSLGTGSYEQYF	TGTGCCAGCAGCTTAGGGACAGGGTCCTACGAGCAGTACTTC
-	TRBV30	-	TRBJ1-2	CAWSEGGAPGYTF	TGTGCCTGGAGCGAAGGCGGCGCCCCTGGCTACACCTTC
-	TRBV11-3	TRBD2	TRBJ2-7	CASSLLSSGPYEQYF	TGTGCCAGCAGCTTACTTTCTAGCGGCCCCTACGAGCAGTACTTC
-	TRBV30	-	TRBJ1-1	CSLRSGKGLNTEAFF	TGTTCATTACGGTCGGGAAAAGGTTTGAACACTGAAGCTTTCTTT
few	TRBV4-1	TRBD2	TRBJ2-1	CASSPPGTSGAEQFF	TGCGCCAGCAGCCCCCCCGGGACTAGTGGAGCTGAGCAGTTCTTC
-	TRBV19	TRBD2	TRBJ2-5	CASSMGASGGEKQETQYF	TGTGCCAGTAGTATGGGGGCTAGCGGGGGGGAAAAGCAAGAGACCCAGTACTTC
-	TRBV6-5	TRBD2	TRBJ2-2	CASSYSGLAGGRELSF	TGTGCCAGCAGTTACTCGGGACTAGCGGGGGGCCGGGAGCTGTCTTTT
-	TRBV7-9	-	TRBJ2-1	CASSLVQGSYNEQFF	TGTGCCAGCAGCTTAGTCCAGGGGTCCTACAATGAGCAGTTCTTC
-	TRBV5-6	-	TRBJ1-2	CASSLEGGYGYTF	TGTGCCAGCAGCTTGGAAGGGGGCTATGGCTACACCTTC
-	TRBV20-1	-	TRBJ2-7	CSATTGFEQYF	TGCAGTGCTACCACAGGGTTCGAGCAGTACTTC
many	TRBV6-5	TRBD1	TRBJ1-2	CASSYLWTGSYGYTF	TGTGCCAGCAGTTACTTATGGACAGGGAGTTATGGCTACACCTTC
-	TRBV27	-	TRBJ1-1	CASSVRVGTEAFF	TGTGCCAGCAGTGTCAGGGTAGGGACTGAAGCTTTCTTT
-	TRBV5-1	TRBD1	TRBJ1-1	CASSTQGARTEAFF	TGCGCCAGCAGCACCCAGGGGGCGAGAACTGAAGCTTTCTTT
-	TRBV5-4	TRBD2	TRBJ2-1	CASSSRTSGGAGSYNEQFF	TGTGCCAGCAGTTCCCGGACTAGCGGGGGGGCCGGGTCCTACAATGAGCAGTTCTTC
-	TRBV4-1	TRBD2	TRBJ2-7	CASSQRLAGRYEQYF	TGCGCCAGCAGCCAACGACTAGCGGGGCGCTACGAGCAGTACTTC
-	TRBV18	-	TRBJ2-2	CASSPYRGQNTGELFF	TGTGCCAGCTCACCCTATCGGGGACAGAACACCGGGGAGCTGTTTTTT
-	TRBV10-3	-	TRBJ2-1	CAISEFRQDNEQFF	TGTGCCATCAGTGAGTTTCGACAGGACAATGAGCAGTTCTTC
-	TRBV5-6	-	TRBJ1-5	CASSLGVRGGTPQHF	TGTGCCAGCAGCTTGGGGGTAAGAGGGGGTACGCCCCAGCATTTT
few	TRBV6-1	-	TRBJ1-6	CASSEVEGAVSPLHF	TGTGCCAGCAGTGAAGTGGAAGGAGCTGTTTCACCCCTCCACTTT
-	TRBV7-2	-	TRBJ2-7	CASSLVGGTNYEQYF	TGTGCCAGCAGCTTAGTAGGGGGAACGAACTACGAGCAGTACTTC
-	TRBV30	-	TRBJ2-3	CAWSDGVAPRADTQYF	TGTGCCTGGAGTGACGGTGTGGCTCCCAGGGCAGATACGCAGTATTTT
-	TRBV6-1	-	TRBJ1-6	CASSEDRGLRNSPLHF	TGTGCCAGCAGTGAAGATCGGGGTTTGAGGAATTCACCCCTCCACTTT
-	TRBV9	TRBD2	TRBJ2-3	CASSVGSGGTDTQYF	TGTGCCAGCAGCGTAGGTAGCGGGGGCACAGATACGCAGTATTTT
few	TRBV27	-	TRBJ2-7	CASSLKTSYEQYF	TGTGCCAGCAGTTTAAAGACAAGCTACGAGCAGTACTTC
-	TRBV19	TRBD1	TRBJ1-5	CASSIRDRTNQPQHF	TGTGCCAGTAGTATCCGGGACAGGACTAATCAGCCCCAGCATTTT
-	TRBV4-2	TRBD1	TRBJ2-7	CASSQDTGQGYYEQYF	TGTGCCAGCAGCCAAGATACGGGACAGGGCTACTACGAGCAGTACTTC
-	TRBV30	-	TRBJ1-2	CAWSPGLANYGYTF	TGTGCCTGGAGCCCAGGGCTTGCTAACTATGGCTACACCTTC
-	TRBV7-6	-	TRBJ1-3	CASSLDIRGTIYF	TGTGCCAGCAGCTTAGACATAAGGGGCACCATATATTTT
-	TRBV5-1	TRBD2	TRBJ2-7	CASSSTGRAAYEQYF	TGCGCCAGCAGCTCTACCGGGAGGGCCGCCTACGAGCAGTACTTC
-	TRBV11-2	-	TRBJ2-2	CASSFGGHNTGELFF	TGTGCCAGCAGCTTCGGGGGGCATAACACCGGGGAGCTGTTTTTT
-	TRBV30	-	TRBJ1-6	CAWSERGWSPLHF	TGTGCCTGGAGTGAAAGGGGCTGGTCACCCCTCCACTTT
once	TRBV9	-	TRBJ2-1	CASGPSGRLGWQFF	TGTGCCAGCGGGCCCAGCGGGCGCCTAGGGTGGCAGTTCTTC
-	TRBV10-2	TRBD1	TRBJ1-6	CASSRQGESPLHF	TGCGCCAGCAGTCGGCAGGGGGAGTCACCCCTCCACTTT
once	TRBV9	TRBD2	TRBJ2-2	CASSGLAGPPGELFF	TGTGCCAGCAGCGGGCTAGCGGGACCTCCAGGGGAGCTGTTTTTT
-	TRBV7-8	-	TRBJ2-1	CASSLSSYNEQFF	TGTGCCAGCAGCTTGAGCTCCTACAATGAGCAGTTCTTC
once	TRBV7-9	TRBD2	TRBJ2-3	CASSSTSGSGTDTQYF	TGTGCCAGCAGCTCGACTAGCGGGAGTGGTACAGATACGCAGTATTTT
-	TRBV5-1	-	TRBJ2-1	CASIEGGGTYNEQFF	TGCGCCAGCATCGAAGGGGGGGGGACCTACAATGAGCAGTTCTTC
-	TRBV18	TRBD1	TRBJ1-2	CASSPGTANYGYTF	TGTGCCAGCTCACCCGGGACAGCTAACTATGGCTACACCTTC
few	TRBV2	TRBD1	TRBJ1-2	CASSTTQGGYGYTF	TGTGCCAGCAGTACCACCCAGGGGGGCTATGGCTACACCTTC
-	TRBV6-5	TRBD2	TRBJ2-3	CASSSLAGGPPDTQYF	TGTGCCAGCAGTTCCCTAGCGGGAGGGCCCCCAGATACGCAGTATTTT
few	TRBV19	TRBD1	TRBJ2-7	CASSPGQYYEQYF	TGTGCCAGTAGCCCGGGACAGTACTACGAGCAGTACTTC
-	TRBV2	-	TRBJ1-2	CASTADEDGYTF	TGTGCCAGCACCGCCGACGAGGATGGCTACACCTTC
-	TRBV11-3	TRBD1	TRBJ2-1	CASSLGQGAGNEQFF	TGTGCCAGCAGCTTAGGGCAGGGGGCCGGCAATGAGCAGTTCTTC